Below, 28 T cell receptor beta chains from the same sample are listed, as sequenced in a study of T cells in Graves' hyperthyroidism and ophthalmopathy. The investigators amplified TCR beta CDR3 regions from RNA transcripts. When the TCR CDR3 underwent first-round RT-PCR, the HTBI primer set was used. TCRdb ran MiXCR on the multiplex PCR reads and lists one entry per CDR3 protein. The sample gives about 500,000 distinct CDR3 sequences, roughly 18% of which show up once; around 17% is in the top ten. Sequenced sample: blood. These receptors all stem from a woman under 30 with Graves' ophthalmopathy.

The sample holds many counts of this clonotype. This rearrangement joins TRBV2 to TRBJ1-2; D not certain. Germline V lookup: CDR1 SNHLY, CDR2 FYNNEI. The CDR3 covers 13 residues. Trimming shortened V by 6 bases and J by 4 bases, and 12 bases separated the two germline ends. CDR3 DNA sequence: TGTGCCAGCAGAGGACCTAATGCCTATGGCTACACCTTC. It codes for CASRGPNAYGYTF.

This clonotype was seen more than once but under ten times. The chain has TRBV14 and TRBJ2-1; 8 bases are shared with TRBD2. CDR1 and CDR2 from the germline V gene are SGHDN and FVKESK. V was pared by 5 bases and J by 1 base, with 19 bases of the junction left unmatched. The CDR3 is made up of 20 amino acids. The chain's CDR3 is CASSFDPRTSRTSSYNEQFF. CDR3 coding DNA: TGTGCCAGCAGCTTCGACCCACGGACTAGCCGAACTTCTTCCTACAATGAGCAGTTCTTC.

In its sample, this clonotype was seen many times. The genes are TRBV5-8 and TRBJ2-1; 12 bases are a match to TRBD2. The CDR3 totals 15 residues. Germline CDR1 reads SGHTS; CDR2 reads YDEGEE. The J segment lost 4 bases and the V segment lost 3 bases, leaving 2 bases of the junction unmatched. CDR3 bases: TGTGCCAGCAGCTGGACTAGCGGGATTTACAATGAGCAGTTCTTC. It is translated as CASSWTSGIYNEQFF.

Many counts were recorded for this clonotype. This chain links TRBV11-2 with TRBJ1-1, with D unclear. The CDR3 length is 14 residues. Germline CDR1 is SGHAT and CDR2 is FQNNGV. V lost 5 bases and J 2 bases, leaving 12 bases between the germline ends. The CDR3 DNA reads TGTGCCAGCAGCGTACCGGGCCCCAACACTGAAGCTTTCTTT. Translated: CASSVPGPNTEAFF.

This clonotype was seen ten or more times. The chain is built from TRBV13 and TRBJ2-7, with 9 bases fitting TRBD1. This CDR3 contains 14 residues. The ends lost 3 bases at V and 7 bases at J; junction bases unmatched: 7. CDR1 is PRHDT, CDR2 FYEKMQ, per germline (reference sequence). The CDR3 region is CASSFGTGTGEQYF. CDR3 sequence (DNA): TGTGCCAGCAGCTTCGGGACAGGGACGGGTGAGCAGTACTTC.

This clonotype was counted between two and nine times. V is TRBV7-9 and J is TRBJ1-2, with D possibly TRBD1 on 5 matching bases. Trimming removed 7 bases at V and 4 bases at J, with 13 bases between. Germline-derived CDR1 and CDR2 are SEHNR and FQNEAQ (reference sequence). The CDR3 covers 13 residues. In nucleotides, the CDR3 is TGTGCCAGCACCCCGTGGGGGGGCTATGGCTACACCTTC. This sequence encodes CASTPWGGYGYTF.

This clonotype has ten or more counts. The chain links TRBV20-1 to TRBJ2-5; D perhaps matches TRBD2 (5 bases). Trimming took off 3 bases at V and 2 bases at J, with 13 bases between the two ends. The CDR3 has 14 amino acids. In germline, CDR1 is DFQATT, CDR2 SNEGSKA (reference sequence). The CDR3 DNA reads TGCAGTGCTAGGCGAGCGGCTCGACAAGAGACCCAGTACTTC. Translating it yields CSARRAARQETQYF.

The table lists this clonotype with many counts. The CDR3: CARGTGLSDTQYF. The CDR3, as DNA: TGTGCCAGAGGGACAGGGTTGTCAGATACGCAGTATTTT. This sequence joins TRBV2 and TRBJ2-3, with 9 nucleotides matching TRBD1. V dropped 9 bases and J dropped 4; count of bases not matched to a gene: 5. The CDR3 consists of 13 residues. Per the germline V gene, CDR1 is SNHLY and CDR2 is FYNNEI. Full variable domain (remainder filled in from reference TRBV2 and TRBJ2-3): EPEVTQTPSHQVTQMGQEVILRCVPISNHLYFYWYRQILGQKVEFLVSFYNNEISEKSEIFDDQFSVERPDGSNFTLKIRSTKLEDSAMYFCARGTGLSDTQYFGPGTRLTVL.

The sample holds many counts of this clonotype. J is TRBJ2-7 and V is TRBV13; TRBD1 aligns across 7 bases. This CDR3 spans 16 amino acids. The V gene's germline CDR1 is PRHDT and CDR2 FYEKMQ (reference sequence). Trimming at V came to 1 base and at J to 0 bases, leaving 6 bases not matched to a gene. CDR3 DNA sequence: TGTGCCAGCAGCTTAGTCGGGACAGCGTACTCCTACGAGCAGTACTTC. Protein sequence: CASSLVGTAYSYEQYF.

The chain joins TRBV27 to TRBJ2-2; possibly TRBD2 for D (6 bases). There are 15 residues in the CDR3. Trimming shortened V by 3 bases and J by 3 bases, and 11 bases separated the two germline ends. Per germline, CDR1 MNHEY and CDR2 SMNVEV (reference sequence). The CDR3 nucleotides are TGTGCCAGCAGTTTCGGACTATCTGACACCGGGGAGCTGTTTTTT. It translates to CASSFGLSDTGELFF.

The chain employs TRBV19 and TRBJ1-1, with D perhaps TRBD1 (5 bases). The CDR3 is 13 amino acids. Germline CDR1 is LNHDA and CDR2 is SQIVND (reference sequence). Trimming shortened V by 10 bases and J by 2 bases, and 14 bases separated the two germline ends. CDR3 amino acids: CATRQTENTEAFF. CDR3 coding DNA: TGTGCCACCCGACAGACAGAAAACACTGAAGCTTTCTTT.

A note on this clonotype: A read error may explain this, as a much larger clone is one base away. The CDR3: CASSPRGGLSYNPPLHF. CDR3 in DNA: TGTGCCAGCAGCCCCCGGGGAGGACTCTCCTATAATCCACCCCTCCACTTT. V is TRBV9 and J is TRBJ1-6; D ambiguous. The CDR3 consists of 17 residues. CDR1 is SGDLS and CDR2 is YYNGEE in the germline V gene.

At least ten counts were recorded for this clonotype. This chain joins TRBV2 and TRBJ1-5, with D possibly TRBD1 on 5 matching bases. Trimming shortened V by 0 bases and J by 2 bases, and 11 bases separated the two germline ends. In germline, CDR1 is SNHLY, CDR2 FYNNEI. The CDR3 runs to 16 residues. In nucleotides, the CDR3 is TGTGCCAGCAGTGAAGCGTCTTTAGGGGGCAATCAGCCCCAGCATTTT. It yields the protein CASSEASLGGNQPQHF.

The chain carries TRBV28 and TRBJ1-5, with unresolved D. Trimming cost V 2 bases and J 4 bases, with 12 bases left between them. Germline values: CDR1 MDHEN, CDR2 SYDVKM. The CDR3 extends over 15 amino acids. The chain's CDR3 is CASSLIGLGNQPQHF. The DNA for the CDR3 is TGTGCCAGCAGTTTAATCGGCCTGGGAAATCAGCCCCAGCATTTT. The entire variable domain, with the rest obtained from reference TRBV28 and TRBJ1-5, is as follows: DVKVTQSSRYLVKRTGEKVFLECVQDMDHENMFWYRQDPGLGLRLIYFSYDVKMKEKGDIPEGYSVSREKKERFSLILESASTNQTSMYLCASSLIGLGNQPQHFGDGTRLSIL.

This clonotype was recorded at least ten times. The chain is built from TRBV18 and TRBJ1-2, with a weak D call TRBD1 (5 bases). Germline CDR1 is KGHSH and CDR2 is LQKENI. The V end was cut by 0 bases, the J end by 6 bases, with 14 bases between. The CDR3 runs to 15 residues. The CDR3 loop is CASSPPDPRDHGYTF. For the CDR3, the DNA is TGTGCCAGCTCACCACCTGACCCCCGGGACCATGGCTACACCTTC.

This clonotype was seen at least ten times. The rearrangement uses TRBV5-1 and TRBJ1-2; no definite D call. In germline, CDR1 is SGHRS, CDR2 YFSETQ. Trimming left V 7 bases short and J 0 bases short, with 10 bases between. CDR3 length: 13 amino acids. The CDR3 nucleotides are TGCGCCAGCCGACCGGGAGCTAACTATGGCTACACCTTC. Amino acid sequence: CASRPGANYGYTF. Full variable domain (remainder filled in from reference TRBV5-1 and TRBJ1-2): KAGVTQTPRYLIKTRGQQVTLSCSPISGHRSVSWYQQTPGQGLQFLFEYFSETQRNKGNFPGRFSGRQFSNSRSEMNVSTLELGDSALYLCASRPGANYGYTFGSGTRLTVV.

This chain joins TRBV5-5 and TRBJ1-5; D gene ambiguous. Germline CDR1 SGHKS, CDR2 YYEKEE (reference sequence). The length of the CDR3 is 15 residues. V was trimmed by 0 bases and J by 4 bases, leaving 11 bases between them. The CDR3, as DNA: TGTGCCAGCAGCTTGGGTGTCAGACGAAATCAGCCCCAGCATTTT. Its translation: CASSLGVRRNQPQHF.

This clonotype showed up many times. The rearrangement uses TRBV7-9 and TRBJ2-1, with D perhaps TRBD2 (6 bases). In germline, CDR1 is SEHNR, CDR2 FQNEAQ (reference sequence). The ends were cut back, 4 bases at V and 4 bases at J, with 17 bases in the middle. The CDR3 consists of 16 residues. CDR3: CASSSSTGVGYNEQFF. CDR3 bases: TGTGCCAGCAGCTCTAGTACGGGGGTGGGATACAATGAGCAGTTCTTC.

There are many counts of this clonotype. The CDR3 nucleotides are TGTGCCAGCAGTTCCGGGACTAGCAACAATGAGCAGTTCTTC. Encoded protein: CASSSGTSNNEQFF. The gene calls are TRBV11-3 and TRBJ2-1; the match to TRBD2 covers 9 bases. The junction had 5 bases not matched to a gene; V was cut back by 6 bases and J by 5 bases. Per the germline V gene, CDR1 is SGHNT and CDR2 is YENEEA. There are 14 residues in the CDR3.

At least ten counts were recorded for this clonotype. The CDR3 bases are TGTGCCAGCAGCTTCGGGAGCGGGAGCTCCTACAATGAGCAGTTCTTC. This codes for CASSFGSGSSYNEQFF. The rearrangement uses TRBV7-9 and TRBJ2-1; the match to TRBD2 covers 8 bases. The germline V gene has CDR1 SEHNR and CDR2 FQNEAQ (reference sequence). CDR3 length: 16 residues. The V and J ends lost 3 bases and 0 bases, in that order; junction bases with no gene match: 4.

This clonotype appeared many times. J is TRBJ2-5 and V is TRBV7-3; TRBD2 agrees at 12 bases. With 3 bases clipped from V and 7 bases from J, the junction kept 6 bases outside the gene matches. This CDR3 has 15 amino acids. Germline V lookup: CDR1 SGHTA, CDR2 FQGTGA. The CDR3 reads CASSFGLAGIGTQYF. The CDR3 DNA is TGTGCCAGCAGCTTCGGACTAGCGGGGATAGGGACCCAGTACTTC.

This clonotype appeared many times. The rearrangement links TRBV5-6 to TRBJ2-3; 8 bases are shared with TRBD1. CDR1 and CDR2 from the germline V gene are SGHDT and YYEEEE. This CDR3 comprises 15 residues. Trimming at V came to 0 bases and at J to 6 bases, leaving 6 bases not matched to a gene. The CDR3 region has the DNA TGTGCCAGCAGCTTGGGGACAGGGAGGATCGATACGCAGTATTTT. Its translation: CASSLGTGRIDTQYF. Full variable domain (rest looked up from reference TRBV5-6 and TRBJ2-3): DAGVTQSPTHLIKTRGQQVTLRCSPKSGHDTVSWYQQALGQGPQFIFQYYEEEERQRGNFPDRFSGHQFPNYSSELNVNALLLGDSALYLCASSLGTGRIDTQYFGPGTRLTVL.

With respect to this clonotype: A much more abundant neighbour one base away suggests this may be a read error. CDR3 sequence (DNA): TGTGCCAGCAGTTCGTCCCCGGTGAGGCACCGGACCGGGGAGCTGCTTTTT. This encodes CASSSSPVRHRTGELLF. The chain recombines TRBV28 with TRBJ2-2; D is perhaps TRBD2 (5 bases). From germline, CDR1 is MDHEN and CDR2 SYDVKM. The length of the CDR3 is 17 residues.

This clonotype was counted ten times or more. This chain links TRBV27 with TRBJ2-7; TRBD2 matches 8 bases. CDR1 MNHEY and CDR2 SMNVEV come from the germline V gene (reference sequence). The CDR3 consists of 15 residues. V shed 5 bases and J 2 bases; nucleotides not matched to a gene: 8. The CDR3 DNA is TGTGCCAGCAGTCCCTCAGGGACTAGTCCCTACGAGCAGTACTTC. It encodes CASSPSGTSPYEQYF.

Notes on this clonotype: This may be a read error, as it is one base from a much larger clone. The chain employs TRBV20-1 and TRBJ1-5; unclear D gene. With 4 bases removed from V and 3 bases from J, the gap between germline ends came to 13 bases. Germline CDR1 is DFQATT and CDR2 is SNEGSKA (reference sequence). The CDR3 is made up of 14 amino acids. The CDR3 DNA reads TGCAGTGCTACGGGTTCTGGTACCAATCAGCCCCAGCATTTT. Protein: CSATGSGTNQPQHF.

The gene calls are TRBV4-3 and TRBJ2-1, with 8 bases that match TRBD2. The length of the CDR3 is 16 residues. The junction had 7 bases not matched to a gene; V was cut back by 0 bases and J by 6 bases. The germline V gene has CDR1 LGHNA and CDR2 YSLEER. CDR3 residues: CASSQDQLAAGNEQFF. The CDR3 bases are TGCGCCAGCAGCCAAGATCAACTAGCGGCGGGCAATGAGCAGTTCTTC.

The sample holds many counts of this clonotype. The chain employs TRBV6-1 and TRBJ2-3, with 8 bases fitting TRBD1. V lost 3 bases, J lost 4 bases, and 9 bases stayed unmatched. There are 16 residues in the CDR3. The V gene's germline CDR1 is MNHNS and CDR2 SASEGT. The CDR3 nucleotides are TGTGCCAGCAGTGATTGGACAGGGATGTTGGCAGATACGCAGTATTTT. It codes for CASSDWTGMLADTQYF.

The sample holds many counts of this clonotype. This sequence joins TRBV5-1 and TRBJ1-1; 7 bases align to TRBD1. The V gene end was trimmed by 4 bases and the J gene end by 5 bases; junction bases not matched to a gene: 17. Per the germline V gene, CDR1 is SGHRS and CDR2 is YFSETQ. This CDR3 is built from 17 residues. The CDR3, as DNA: TGCGCCAGCAGCCCCCGGGACAGTCGGTTCCTGGGTACTGAAGCTTTCTTT. This sequence encodes CASSPRDSRFLGTEAFF. The full variable domain, completed using reference TRBV5-1 and TRBJ1-1, is KAGVTQTPRYLIKTRGQQVTLSCSPISGHRSVSWYQQTPGQGLQFLFEYFSETQRNKGNFPGRFSGRQFSNSRSEMNVSTLELGDSALYLCASSPRDSRFLGTEAFFGQGTRLTVV.